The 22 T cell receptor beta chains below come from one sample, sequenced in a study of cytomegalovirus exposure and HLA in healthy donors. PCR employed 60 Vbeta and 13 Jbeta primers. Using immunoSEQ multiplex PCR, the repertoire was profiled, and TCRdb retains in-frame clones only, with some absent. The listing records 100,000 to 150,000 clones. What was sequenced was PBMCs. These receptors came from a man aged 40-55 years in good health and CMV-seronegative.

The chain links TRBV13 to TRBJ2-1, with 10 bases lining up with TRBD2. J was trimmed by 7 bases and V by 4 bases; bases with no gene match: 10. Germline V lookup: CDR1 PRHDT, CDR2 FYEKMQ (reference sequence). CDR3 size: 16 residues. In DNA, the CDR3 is TGTGCCAGCAGCTCCGCCGGGCCTAGCGGGAGAAATGAGCAGTTCTTC. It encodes CASSSAGPSGRNEQFF.

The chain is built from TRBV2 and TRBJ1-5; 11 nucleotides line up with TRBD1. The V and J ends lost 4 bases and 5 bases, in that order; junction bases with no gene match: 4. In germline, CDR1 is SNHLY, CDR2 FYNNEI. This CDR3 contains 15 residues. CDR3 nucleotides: TGTGCCAGCAGTGTCAGGGACAGGGGGGATCAGCCCCAGCATTTT. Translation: CASSVRDRGDQPQHF. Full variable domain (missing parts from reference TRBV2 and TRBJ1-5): EPEVTQTPSHQVTQMGQEVILRCVPISNHLYFYWYRQILGQKVEFLVSFYNNEISEKSEIFDDQFSVERPDGSNFTLKIRSTKLEDSAMYFCASSVRDRGDQPQHFGDGTRLSIL.

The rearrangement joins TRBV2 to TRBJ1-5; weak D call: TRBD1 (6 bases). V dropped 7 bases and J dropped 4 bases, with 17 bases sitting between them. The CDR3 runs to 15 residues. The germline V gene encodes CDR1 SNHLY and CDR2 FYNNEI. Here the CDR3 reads CASTNDRSLNQPQHF. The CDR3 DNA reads TGTGCCAGCACAAACGACAGGTCCCTAAATCAGCCCCAGCATTTT.

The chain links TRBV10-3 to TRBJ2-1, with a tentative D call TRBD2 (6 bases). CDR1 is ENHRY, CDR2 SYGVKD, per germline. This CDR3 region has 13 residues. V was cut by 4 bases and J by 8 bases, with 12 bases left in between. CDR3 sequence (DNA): TGTGCCATCAGTGCTAGCGCACGGGATGAGCAGTTCTTC. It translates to CAISASARDEQFF.

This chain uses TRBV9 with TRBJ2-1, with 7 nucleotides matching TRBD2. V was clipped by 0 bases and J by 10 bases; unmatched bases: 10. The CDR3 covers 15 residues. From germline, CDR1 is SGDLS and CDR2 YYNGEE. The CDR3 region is CASSVATSPSLEQFF. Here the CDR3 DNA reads TGTGCCAGCAGCGTAGCGACTAGCCCCAGTCTGGAGCAGTTCTTC. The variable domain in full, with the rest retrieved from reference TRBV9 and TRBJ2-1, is DSGVTQTPKHLITATGQRVTLRCSPRSGDLSVYWYQQSLDQGLQFLIQYYNGEERAKGNILERFSAQQFPDLHSELNLSSLELGDSALYFCASSVATSPSLEQFFGPGTRLTVL.

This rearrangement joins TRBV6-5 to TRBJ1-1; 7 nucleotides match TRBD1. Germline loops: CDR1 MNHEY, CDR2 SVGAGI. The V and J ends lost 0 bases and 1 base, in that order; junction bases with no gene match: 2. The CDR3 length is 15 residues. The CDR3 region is CASSYSWDRNTEAFF. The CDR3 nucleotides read TGTGCCAGCAGTTACTCTTGGGACAGGAACACTGAAGCTTTCTTT.

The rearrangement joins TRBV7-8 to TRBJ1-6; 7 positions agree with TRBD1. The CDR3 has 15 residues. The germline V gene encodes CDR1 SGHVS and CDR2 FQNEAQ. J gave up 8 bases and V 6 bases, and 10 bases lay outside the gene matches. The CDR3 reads CASRNQQGWYSPLHF. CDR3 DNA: TGTGCCAGCAGGAACCAACAGGGGTGGTATTCACCCCTCCACTTT.

CDR3 residues: CASSTAGPGQISNQPQHF. The DNA of the CDR3 is TGTGCCAGTAGTACCGCTGGGCCGGGACAAATAAGCAATCAGCCCCAGCATTTT. The V and J genes are TRBV19 and TRBJ1-5; tentatively, D is TRBD1 (6 bases). The CDR3 has 18 amino acids. From germline, CDR1 is LNHDA and CDR2 SQIVND (reference sequence). V gave up 4 bases and J gave up 1 base, with 20 bases separating them.

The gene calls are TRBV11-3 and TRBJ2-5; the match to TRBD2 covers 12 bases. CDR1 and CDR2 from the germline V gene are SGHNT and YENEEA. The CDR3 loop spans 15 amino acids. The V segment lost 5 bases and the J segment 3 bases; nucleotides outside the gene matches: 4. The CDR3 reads CASSARTSGKETQYF. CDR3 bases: TGTGCCAGCAGCGCGCGGACTAGCGGGAAAGAGACCCAGTACTTC.

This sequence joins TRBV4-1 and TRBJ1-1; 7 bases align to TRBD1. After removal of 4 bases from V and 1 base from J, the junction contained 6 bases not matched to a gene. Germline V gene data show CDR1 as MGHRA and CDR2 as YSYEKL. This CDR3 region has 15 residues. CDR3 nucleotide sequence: TGCGCCAGCAGCCCGAGGGGGCTAGGGAACACTGAAGCTTTCTTT. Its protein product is CASSPRGLGNTEAFF.

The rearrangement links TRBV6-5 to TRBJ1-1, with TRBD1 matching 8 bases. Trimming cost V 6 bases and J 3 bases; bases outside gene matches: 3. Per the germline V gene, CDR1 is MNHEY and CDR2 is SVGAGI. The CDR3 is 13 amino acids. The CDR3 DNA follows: TGTGCCAGCAGCCTGGACAGGGACACTGAAGCTTTCTTT. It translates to CASSLDRDTEAFF.

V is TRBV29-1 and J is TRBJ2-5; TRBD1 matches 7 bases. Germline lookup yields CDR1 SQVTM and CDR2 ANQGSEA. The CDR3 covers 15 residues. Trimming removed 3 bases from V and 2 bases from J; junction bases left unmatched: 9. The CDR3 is CSVDQTGKGQETQYF. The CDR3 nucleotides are TGCAGCGTTGATCAGACAGGGAAGGGGCAAGAGACCCAGTACTTC.

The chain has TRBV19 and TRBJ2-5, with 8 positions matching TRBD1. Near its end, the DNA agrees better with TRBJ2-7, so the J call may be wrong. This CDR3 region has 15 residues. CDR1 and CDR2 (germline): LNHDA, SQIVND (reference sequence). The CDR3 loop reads CASSIQGAVMDEQYF. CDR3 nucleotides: TGTGCCAGTAGTATCCAGGGGGCGGTAATGGACGAGCAGTACTTC.

CDR3 loop: CASSPSRQGTGKLFF. The CDR3 coding sequence is TGCGCCAGCAGCCCAAGTAGGCAGGGGACGGGAAAACTGTTTTTT. The chain carries TRBV4-3 and TRBJ1-4; a weak D match, TRBD1 (6 bases). The CDR3 sequence is 15 residues long. Trimming pared 4 bases from V and 10 bases from J, leaving 19 bases between. Germline V gene lookup returns CDR1 LGHNA and CDR2 YSLEER.

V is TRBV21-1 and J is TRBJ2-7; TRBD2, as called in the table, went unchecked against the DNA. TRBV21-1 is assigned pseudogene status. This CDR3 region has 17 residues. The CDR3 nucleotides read TGTGCCAGCAGCAAATCCTTTGGGCGTAGCGAGATCTACGAGCAGTACTTC. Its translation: CASSKSFGRSEIYEQYF.

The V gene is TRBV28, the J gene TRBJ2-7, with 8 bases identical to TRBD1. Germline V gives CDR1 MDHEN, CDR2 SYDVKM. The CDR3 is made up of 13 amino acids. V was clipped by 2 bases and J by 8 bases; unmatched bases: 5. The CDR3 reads CASSLPDRGKQYF. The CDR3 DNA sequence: TGTGCCAGCAGTTTACCCGACAGGGGAAAGCAGTACTTC.

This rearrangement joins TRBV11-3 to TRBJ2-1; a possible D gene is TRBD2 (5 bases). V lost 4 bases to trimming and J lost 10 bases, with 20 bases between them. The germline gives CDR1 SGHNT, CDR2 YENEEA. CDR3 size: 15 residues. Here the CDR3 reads CASSSSLGSLGEQFF. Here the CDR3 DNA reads TGTGCCAGCAGCTCGAGCCTAGGGAGCCTCGGGGAGCAGTTCTTC.

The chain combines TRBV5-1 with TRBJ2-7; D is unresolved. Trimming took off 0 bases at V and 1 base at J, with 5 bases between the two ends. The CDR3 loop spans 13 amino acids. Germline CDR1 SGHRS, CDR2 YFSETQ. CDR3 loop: CASSLEQSYEQYF. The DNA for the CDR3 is TGCGCCAGCAGCTTGGAACAGTCCTACGAGCAGTACTTC.

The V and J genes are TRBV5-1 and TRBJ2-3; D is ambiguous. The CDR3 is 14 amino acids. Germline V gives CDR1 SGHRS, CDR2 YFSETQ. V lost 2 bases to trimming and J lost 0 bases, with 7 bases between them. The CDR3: CASSFGGSTDTQYF. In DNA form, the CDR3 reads TGCGCCAGCAGCTTCGGCGGCAGCACAGATACGCAGTATTTT.

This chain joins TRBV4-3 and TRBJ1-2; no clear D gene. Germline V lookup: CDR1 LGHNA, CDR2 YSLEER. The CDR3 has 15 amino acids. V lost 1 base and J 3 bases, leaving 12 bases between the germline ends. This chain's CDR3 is CASSQVPGADYGYTF. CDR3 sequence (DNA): TGCGCCAGCAGCCAAGTCCCGGGAGCGGACTATGGCTACACCTTC.

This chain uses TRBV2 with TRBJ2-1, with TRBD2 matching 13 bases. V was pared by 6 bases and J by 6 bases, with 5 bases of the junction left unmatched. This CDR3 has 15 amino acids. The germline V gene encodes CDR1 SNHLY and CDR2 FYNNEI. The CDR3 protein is CASRLWTSGSNEQFF. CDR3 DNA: TGTGCCAGCAGACTATGGACTAGCGGGAGCAATGAGCAGTTCTTC.

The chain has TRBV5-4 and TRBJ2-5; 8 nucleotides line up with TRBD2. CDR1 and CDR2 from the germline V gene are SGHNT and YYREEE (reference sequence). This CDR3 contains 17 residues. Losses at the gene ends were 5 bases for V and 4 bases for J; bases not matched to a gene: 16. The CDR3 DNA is TGTGCCAGCAGTTCGATGCGGGGAGCGGGAGTTGGAGAGACCCAGTACTTC. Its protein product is CASSSMRGAGVGETQYF.